This T cell receptor (beta chain) was sequenced in a study of sequential checkpoint blockade in melanoma. Overall study context: Maintenance nivolumab came after either treatment sequence. Around 90 pretreatment tumor DNA samples were TCRβ immunosequenced.

The protocol was immunoSEQ multiplex PCR, while the TCRdb copy is restricted to in-frame clones and leaves out a portion. The sample gives fewer than 5,000 clones, approximately 20% of which show up once; about 24% is in the top ten. A word on this clone: What it binds is not known.

The CDR3 spans 14 residues. V shed 5 bases, J shed 3 bases, and the junction held 3 bases outside the gene matches. CDR1 and CDR2 (germline): LNHDA, SQIVND (reference sequence). The treatment here: randomized to nivolumab then ipilimumab (arm A) or the reverse (arm B). The study's findings and limits: Tumor T-cell fraction and clonality correlated with PD-L1 and CD8+ counts. Clinical benefit was about 30 times likelier when tumor T-cell fraction and clonality increased.

This receptor was taken from a human donor with melanoma. V and J are TRBV19 and TRBJ2-2; 7 nucleotides match TRBD1. The specimen comprised tumor tissue (inferred from file names), sampled from a patient given nivolumab and ipilimumab in sequence. The CDR3 DNA follows: TGTGCCAGTAGTTTCCAGGGGGACACCGGGGAGCTGTTTTTT. Protein: CASSFQGDTGELFF.